The 22 T cell receptor beta chains below all came from one sample that was sequenced in a study of cytomegalovirus exposure and HLA in healthy donors. The PCR made use of 60 Vbeta and 13 Jbeta primers. Sequencing used immunoSEQ multiplex PCR; TCRdb keeps in-frame clones, though not all of them. The clone table shows some 200,000 clones, with the ten largest holding 0.9% to 1.4%. Sequenced: PBMCs. All receptors derive from a girl under 10 years old in good health and CMV-seropositive.

The chain has TRBV6-5 and TRBJ2-7; 11 positions match TRBD1. Unmatched junction bases numbered 5, after V lost 6 bases and J lost 1 base. CDR1 and CDR2 from the germline V gene are MNHEY and SVGAGI. The CDR3 has 15 amino acids. CDR3 region: CASSPGTGGSYEQYF. CDR3 in DNA: TGTGCCAGCAGCCCCGGGACAGGGGGATCCTACGAGCAGTACTTC.

The chain links TRBV4-2 to TRBJ2-1, with 9 bases lining up with TRBD2. The CDR3 loop spans 17 amino acids. CDR1 is LGHNA, CDR2 YNFKEQ, per germline. The J segment lost 2 bases and the V segment lost 3 bases, leaving 8 bases of the junction unmatched. The CDR3 loop reads CASSQPLAGRPYNEQFF. The CDR3 DNA is TGTGCCAGCAGCCAGCCCCTAGCGGGACGACCCTACAATGAGCAGTTCTTC.

The chain has TRBV28 and TRBJ2-3, with 7 positions matching TRBD1. Germline CDR1 reads MDHEN; CDR2 reads SYDVKM. The CDR3 consists of 17 residues. V lost 6 bases to trimming and J lost 0 bases; unmatched junction nucleotides: 12. CDR3 amino acids: CASRSFGRRGSTDTQYF. The DNA for the CDR3 is TGTGCCAGCAGGTCGTTCGGGCGCAGGGGGAGCACAGATACGCAGTATTTT.

The chain couples TRBV7-9 to TRBJ2-7, with D maybe TRBD1 (6 bases). Trimming took 5 bases from V and 0 from J, leaving 17 bases between them. Germline lookup yields CDR1 SEHNR and CDR2 FQNEAQ (reference sequence). This CDR3 is 16 amino acids long. CDR3: CASSPEGDKGSYEQYF. The CDR3 DNA sequence: TGTGCCAGCAGCCCCGAGGGGGACAAAGGCTCCTACGAGCAGTACTTC.

The rearrangement joins TRBV7-9 to TRBJ2-3; 7 bases align to TRBD2. CDR1 and CDR2 (germline): SEHNR, FQNEAQ (reference sequence). Trimming at V came to 5 bases and at J to 4 bases, leaving 9 bases not matched to a gene. The CDR3 consists of 15 residues. The CDR3 loop reads CASSPFGGSPDTQYF. Here the CDR3 DNA reads TGTGCCAGCAGCCCATTCGGCGGGAGCCCAGATACGCAGTATTTT.

The J gene is TRBJ1-3, the V gene TRBV28; D may be TRBD1 (5 bases). Trimming took 2 bases from V and 0 from J, leaving 14 bases between them. The germline gives CDR1 MDHEN, CDR2 SYDVKM. The CDR3 has 17 residues. The CDR3 here is CASSLVGGGYSGNTIYF. The CDR3 nucleotides are TGTGCCAGCAGTTTAGTGGGGGGGGGATACTCTGGAAACACCATATATTTT.

The genes are TRBV28 and TRBJ1-2, with 10 bases matching TRBD1. V dropped 3 bases and J dropped 2; count of bases not matched to a gene: 9. CDR1 MDHEN and CDR2 SYDVKM come from the germline V gene. The CDR3 extends over 17 amino acids. CDR3 DNA: TGTGCCAGCAGTTTTTCGACAGGGGGCATGATGAACTATGGCTACACCTTC. This codes for CASSFSTGGMMNYGYTF.

As regards this clone: This specimen includes other DNA sequences encoding the same CDR3. The rearrangement joins TRBV20-1 to TRBJ2-7; D is unresolved. From germline, CDR1 is DFQATT and CDR2 SNEGSKA (reference sequence). V was cut by 3 bases and J by 4 bases, with 4 bases left in between. The CDR3 spans 10 residues. CDR3 DNA sequence: TGCAGTGCTAGGAGTTACGAGCAGTACTTC. Protein sequence: CSARSYEQYF.

V usage is TRBV28 and J usage is TRBJ1-6; 10 nucleotides line up with TRBD1. Germline V CDR1 and CDR2: MDHEN, SYDVKM. V was pared by 4 bases and J by 10 bases, with 7 bases of the junction left unmatched. This CDR3 contains 15 residues. This CDR3 is CASSWGTGVKSPLHF. The CDR3 nucleotides read TGTGCCAGCAGTTGGGGGACAGGGGTCAAATCACCCCTCCACTTT.

V is TRBV5-6 and J is TRBJ2-3; TRBD2 is a possible D gene (5 bases). Trimming removed 4 bases from V and 2 bases from J, with 14 bases in between. Germline lookup yields CDR1 SGHDT and CDR2 YYEEEE. CDR3 size: 15 residues. The CDR3 loop is CASSPQEAYTDTQYF. The CDR3 DNA is TGTGCCAGCAGCCCTCAGGAGGCCTACACAGATACGCAGTATTTT.

J is TRBJ2-7 and V is TRBV6-1; 7 bases line up with TRBD2. In germline, CDR1 is MNHNS, CDR2 SASEGT. CDR3 size: 15 residues. V trimming: 6 bases; J trimming: 5 bases; junction bases outside the gene matches: 13. CDR3 in DNA: TGTGCCAGCAGCGCCAGGACTAGTTTTAGGGACGAGCAGTACTTC. This sequence encodes CASSARTSFRDEQYF.

The rearrangement uses TRBV5-1 and TRBJ2-3; perhaps TRBD2 as D (6 bases). The CDR3 length is 12 residues. Germline CDR1 reads SGHRS; CDR2 reads YFSETQ. The V and J ends lost 7 bases and 5 bases respectively, with 11 bases between them. The CDR3 loop reads CASRWGEDTQYF. Here the CDR3 DNA reads TGCGCCAGCCGCTGGGGGGAAGATACGCAGTATTTT.

The chain links TRBV29-1 to TRBJ2-1; 8 bases match TRBD2. Trimming removed 7 bases from V and 1 base from J; junction bases left unmatched: 3. This CDR3 has 13 amino acids. CDR1 and CDR2 from the germline V gene are SQVTM and ANQGSEA. CDR3 protein: CSGLAPSYNEQFF. CDR3 coding DNA: TGCAGCGGACTAGCGCCTTCCTACAATGAGCAGTTCTTC.

The chain links TRBV11-2 to TRBJ1-1, with D possibly being TRBD1 (6 bases). The CDR3 is made up of 15 amino acids. V lost 2 bases to trimming and J lost 5 bases, with 15 bases between them. Germline V lookup: CDR1 SGHAT, CDR2 FQNNGV. DNA for the CDR3: TGTGCCAGCAGCTTATCAGGGGTGGCGAGAACTGAAGCTTTCTTT. Its translation: CASSLSGVARTEAFF. Full variable domain (remainder filled in from reference TRBV11-2 and TRBJ1-1): EAGVAQSPRYKIIEKRQSVAFWCNPISGHATLYWYQQILGQGPKLLIQFQNNGVVDDSQLPKDRFSAERLKGVDSTLKIQPAKLEDSAVYLCASSLSGVARTEAFFGQGTRLTVV.

The chain recombines TRBV11-2 with TRBJ1-5; D unclear. Trimming pared 1 base from V and 4 bases from J, leaving 5 bases between. The CDR3 runs to 13 residues. Germline V gene data show CDR1 as SGHAT and CDR2 as FQNNGV. The CDR3 nucleotides are TGTGCCAGCAGCTTAGTCGAGAATCAGCCCCAGCATTTT. It yields the protein CASSLVENQPQHF.

The chain uses TRBV5-1 and TRBJ2-1; maybe TRBD2 (7 bases). The CDR3 has 17 residues. Trimming shortened V by 4 bases and J by 0 bases, and 17 bases separated the two germline ends. Germline lookup yields CDR1 SGHRS and CDR2 YFSETQ. CDR3 DNA: TGCGCCAGCAGCCTTAGAGGGGGAGGGTCCTCCTACAATGAGCAGTTCTTC. Its protein product is CASSLRGGGSSYNEQFF.

The rearrangement links TRBV6-4 to TRBJ2-7; D might be TRBD1 (5 bases). Deletions cut 8 bases from V and 3 bases from J, with 11 bases between. Germline CDR1 and CDR2: MRHNA and SNTAGT. The CDR3 length is 12 residues. The CDR3 nucleotides read TGTGCCAGCCAAGGGGCGCGCTACGAGCAGTACTTC. Protein product: CASQGARYEQYF.

The DNA for the CDR3 is TGTGCCAGCAGCCAAGGGCCGAACACTGAAGCTTTCTTT. The encoded protein is CASSQGPNTEAFF. The V and J genes are TRBV14 and TRBJ1-1; D is ambiguous. Germline lookup yields CDR1 SGHDN and CDR2 FVKESK. There are 13 residues in the CDR3. V lost 1 base to trimming and J lost 1 base, with 4 bases between them.

The genes are TRBV18 and TRBJ1-3; no definite D call. Germline V lookup: CDR1 KGHSH, CDR2 LQKENI. Trimming pared 3 bases from V and 4 bases from J, leaving 13 bases between. CDR3 length equals 15 residues. CDR3 amino acids: CASSPGPGDGNTIYF. CDR3 sequence (DNA): TGTGCCAGCTCACCGGGTCCGGGAGACGGAAACACCATATATTTT.

This chain links TRBV27 with TRBJ2-5; 8 bases are a match to TRBD2. The ends lost 3 bases at V and 5 bases at J; junction bases unmatched: 11. Germline V lookup: CDR1 MNHEY, CDR2 SMNVEV (reference sequence). The CDR3 contains 16 residues. CDR3 DNA sequence: TGTGCCAGCAGTTTCACCCTAGCGGGCAATCGGGAGACCCAGTACTTC. It is translated as CASSFTLAGNRETQYF.

The V gene is TRBV10-3, the J gene TRBJ2-7; 9 bases align to TRBD1. Per germline, CDR1 ENHRY and CDR2 SYGVKD. V lost 1 base and J lost 6; bases outside the gene matches: 7. The CDR3 consists of 15 residues. CDR3 DNA: TGTGCCATCAGTGAGTTCCGGGACAGGGATTCCGAGCAGTACTTC. Amino acids: CAISEFRDRDSEQYF.

The rearrangement joins TRBV28 to TRBJ2-1; D remains ambiguous. V was shortened by 6 bases and J by 1 base, with 10 bases between the two germline ends. Germline V gene data show CDR1 as MDHEN and CDR2 as SYDVKM. The CDR3 length is 14 residues. CDR3 DNA: TGTGCCAGCAGCCCAGAACAGTCCTACAATGAGCAGTTCTTC. It yields the protein CASSPEQSYNEQFF.